Presented here are 17 T cell receptor beta chains from one specimen sequenced in a study of cytotoxic CD8 clonotypes in ibrutinib-treated CLL. Measured with immunoSEQ multiplex PCR; TCRdb has only the in-frame clones, and not every one. The repertoire holds 150,000 or so clones, with 70% to 90% as singletons. The sample consisted of PBMCs, taken after 36 months of ibrutinib treatment. Every receptor here comes from a human donor with chronic lymphocytic leukemia.

This clone was counted once. The rearrangement links TRBV4-2 to TRBJ2-5, with unresolved D. Germline CDR1 reads LGHNA; CDR2 reads YNFKEQ. V dropped 2 bases and J dropped 5 bases, with 6 bases sitting between them. The CDR3 is made up of 12 amino acids. CDR3 loop: CASSQFGETQYF. The CDR3 DNA reads as TGTGCCAGCAGCCAATTCGGCGAGACCCAGTACTTC.

V gene TRBV30 combines with J gene TRBJ2-3; 9 nucleotides line up with TRBD2. The germline gives CDR1 GTSNPN, CDR2 SVGIG (reference sequence). J was trimmed by 1 base and V by 2 bases; bases with no gene match: 4. The CDR3 is made up of 15 amino acids. CDR3: CAWSLLAGGTDTQYF. The CDR3 nucleotides are TGTGCCTGGAGTCTCTTAGCGGGGGGCACAGATACGCAGTATTTT.

The chain is built from TRBV6-5 and TRBJ1-2; possibly TRBD1 for D (5 bases). V lost 0 bases and J lost 3, with 14 bases in between. The germline V gene encodes CDR1 MNHEY and CDR2 SVGAGI. This CDR3 region has 16 residues. The CDR3 sequence: CASSYSYNGGDYGYTF. CDR3 nucleotide sequence: TGTGCCAGCAGTTACTCGTACAACGGGGGAGACTATGGCTACACCTTC.

Points on this clone: A junction end diverges from the germline sequence, so it may reflect a read error. The genes are TRBV5-1 and TRBJ2-5, with no clear D. Germline CDR1 and CDR2: SGHRS and YFSETQ. CDR3 length: 15 amino acids. The CDR3 coding sequence is TGCGCCAGCAGCTTGGCCATAGGGCCCCAAGAAACCCAGTACTTC. Translation: CASSLAIGPQETQYF.

This clone was counted between two and nine times. The chain has TRBV27 and TRBJ2-3; 13 bases align to TRBD2. V shed 4 bases and J 6 bases; nucleotides not matched to a gene: 7. Germline V gene lookup returns CDR1 MNHEY and CDR2 SMNVEV (reference sequence). The CDR3 is 16 amino acids. Here the CDR3 DNA reads TGTGCCAGCAGTTCAGGACTAGCGGGGGCATCGGATACGCAGTATTTT. It yields the protein CASSSGLAGASDTQYF.

The chain uses TRBV5-1 and TRBJ2-1; possibly TRBD1 for D (6 bases). From germline, CDR1 is SGHRS and CDR2 YFSETQ. The CDR3 covers 15 residues. V lost 3 bases, J lost 7 bases, and 17 bases lay in between. The chain's CDR3 is CASSSSAEGGNEQFF. In nucleotides, the CDR3 is TGCGCCAGCAGCTCCTCCGCCGAAGGGGGAAATGAGCAGTTCTTC.

The chain employs TRBV7-8 and TRBJ1-4; D remains ambiguous. CDR3 length: 13 amino acids. V was clipped by 5 bases and J by 1 base, with 5 bases between them. Per the germline V gene, CDR1 is SGHVS and CDR2 is FQNEAQ. The CDR3 DNA sequence: TGTGCCAGCAGCCTTGGAACTAATGAAAAACTGTTTTTT. The encoded protein is CASSLGTNEKLFF.

The chain couples TRBV7-8 to TRBJ2-7; TRBD2 matches at 7 bases. The ends lost 1 base at V and 3 bases at J; junction bases unmatched: 9. The germline V gene has CDR1 SGHVS and CDR2 FQNEAQ. This CDR3 has 16 residues. DNA of the CDR3: TGTGCCAGCAGCTTAGTGTTAGGGCGGGGGTTCTACGAGCAGTACTTC. Amino acid sequence: CASSLVLGRGFYEQYF.

This chain connects TRBV19 to TRBJ1-5, with 8 nucleotides matching TRBD1. This CDR3 has 15 amino acids. V was pared by 6 bases and J by 2 bases, with 6 bases of the junction left unmatched. Germline V gives CDR1 LNHDA, CDR2 SQIVND (reference sequence). The chain's CDR3 is CASRPTGGRNQPQHF. The CDR3 DNA follows: TGTGCCAGTAGGCCTACAGGGGGTCGCAATCAGCCCCAGCATTTT.

The chain uses TRBV2 and TRBJ2-7; a weak D match, TRBD2 (6 bases). Trimming took off 7 bases at V and 1 base at J, with 14 bases between the two ends. Germline V gives CDR1 SNHLY, CDR2 FYNNEI. The CDR3 is made up of 14 amino acids. CDR3 amino acids: CASNSGSLSYEQYF. The CDR3 DNA reads TGTGCCAGCAATAGCGGCAGCTTGTCCTACGAGCAGTACTTC.

J is TRBJ2-5 and V is TRBV5-1; TRBD2 matches 10 bases. Germline V gives CDR1 SGHRS, CDR2 YFSETQ. The CDR3 loop spans 16 amino acids. V was pared by 0 bases and J by 5 bases, with 7 bases of the junction left unmatched. The CDR3 loop reads CASSLAGSGGYETQYF. Here the CDR3 DNA reads TGCGCCAGCAGCTTGGCGGGTAGCGGGGGGTATGAGACCCAGTACTTC.

Only a few counts were recorded for this clone. The chain links TRBV2 to TRBJ2-6, with D possibly being TRBD1 (6 bases). The CDR3 covers 15 residues. The germline gives CDR1 SNHLY, CDR2 FYNNEI. With 6 bases removed from V and 0 bases from J, the gap between germline ends came to 9 bases. This CDR3 is CASSRGISGANVLTF. DNA of the CDR3: TGTGCCAGCAGCAGGGGAATCTCTGGGGCCAACGTCCTGACTTTC.

This clone has just a few counts. The chain combines TRBV18 with TRBJ1-4, with D unclear. From germline, CDR1 is KGHSH and CDR2 LQKENI. The CDR3 is 14 amino acids. The V end was cut by 6 bases, the J end by 8 bases, with 16 bases between. The CDR3 nucleotides read TGTGCCAGCTCCCCAGCCCAAATTAGCGAAAAACTGTTTTTT. Translated: CASSPAQISEKLFF.

This sequence joins TRBV29-1 and TRBJ2-1; 12 bases are shared with TRBD2. This CDR3 spans 14 amino acids. Germline CDR1 SQVTM, CDR2 ANQGSEA. After removal of 8 bases from V and 9 bases from J, the junction contained 11 bases not matched to a gene. Here the CDR3 reads CSPDPRLAGAEQFF. The DNA for the CDR3 is TGCAGCCCTGACCCTAGACTAGCGGGGGCTGAGCAGTTCTTC.

This clone came up a few times. J is TRBJ2-7 and V is TRBV30; possible D gene TRBD2, 5 bases. Germline assignment: CDR1 GTSNPN and CDR2 SVGIG (reference sequence). Trimming took off 5 bases at V and 7 bases at J, with 21 bases between the two ends. The CDR3 runs 14 residues. In DNA, the CDR3 is TGTGCCTGGGGAGAGCTGGGCGCGCCGGGGGAGCAGTACTTC. Amino acid sequence: CAWGELGAPGEQYF.

CDR3 loop: CASSFPPTEQETQYF. The CDR3 DNA follows: TGTGCCAGCAGTTTTCCCCCGACAGAGCAAGAGACCCAGTACTTC. The chain couples TRBV28 to TRBJ2-5; possibly TRBD1 for D (5 bases). The CDR3 runs 15 residues. V shed 3 bases and J shed 2 bases, with 13 bases lying between them. CDR1 is MDHEN and CDR2 is SYDVKM in the germline V gene.

The rearrangement uses TRBV4-2 and TRBJ2-5, with 10 nucleotides matching TRBD2. Trimming took 5 bases from V and 7 from J; bases not matched to a gene: 10. The CDR3 consists of 15 residues. The germline V gene has CDR1 LGHNA and CDR2 YNFKEQ. The CDR3 region has the DNA TGTGCCAGCAGCTTGGGGACTAGCGAGCGGGTGACCCAGTACTTC. This codes for CASSLGTSERVTQYF.